The entry that follows covers one TCR beta chain sequence. This clone was seen a handful of times. This receptor's antigen is unknown. The input lacks base qualities; no much larger clone sits a single base away. Each donor gave one peripheral blood draw, roughly 110 mL on average, collected into heparinised tubes. A BD FACSAria II and a panel including CD45RO, CCR7, CD25, CD127, CD95 and CD27 were used to sort naive, central memory, regulatory and stem cell-like memory CD4+ T cells. Purity was above 95% for every sorted population. Right away, PBMCs were isolated by Lymphoprep density gradient centrifugation and were stained directly, with no culture step. So that batch effects would be minimized, each experiment stained and sorted samples in pairs, pairing one healthy donor with one patient. Including cysteine and phenylalanine, the CDR3 has 15 amino acids. The DNA shown is the 45-base CDR3, in frame from base 1. The germline V gene yields MDHEN for CDR1 and SYDVKM for CDR2. Between the V and J ends, shortened by 7 bases and 7 bases respectively, the junction contains 17 bases.

This specimen belongs to a study of beta chain features in type 1 diabetes (dated by TCRdb to the late 2010s). About the study as a whole: No differences in mean age, gender distribution, total cell number or subset yield were found between patients and healthy donors. A total of 100 million to 110 million sorted cells were examined across all samples, and a strong correlation was observed between cell number per subset and RNA yield. The study compared the TCRB repertoires of sorted circulating CD4+ T cell subsets in recently diagnosed type 1 diabetes patients with those in matched healthy donors. Regulatory and stem cell-like memory subsets were obtained from only 8 patients and about eight healthy donors, while naive and central memory subsets were obtained from all 28 donors.

Overall study outcomes, separate from this receptor: At VDJ recombination sites, patients with type 1 diabetes made fewer insertions and deleted more nucleotides, a pattern implying thymic rearrangement abnormalities. Because cDNA was sequenced instead of genomic DNA, activated cells with high expression could be over-represented, although the groups did not differ in activation or CD3 levels. PCR may preferentially amplify shorter templates, but because patient and control samples were amplified and corrected together, any resulting skew would affect both groups equally. A moderate but significant shortening of TCRB CDR3 length was observed in type 1 diabetes patients in all four CD4+ subsets. The naive, central memory and regulatory TCRB repertoires appeared to resemble one another more closely among patients than among healthy donors. Only small numbers of individuals were included in the HLA sub-analyses, which left unresolved whether HLA type had any influence on TCRB rearrangement.

All of the isolated RNA was reverse transcribed with the High Capacity cDNA Reverse Transcription Kit, so expressed TCRB transcripts were sequenced. Deep immunoSEQ sequencing was applied to naive, central memory and regulatory T cell samples, giving an average of roughly 3.5 million total reads per sample. After sorted cells were lysed in RLT buffer, RNA was extracted with DNase-treated RNeasy Micro or Mini kits, with the choice depending on cell number. Each cell subset was processed on its own to prevent cross-contamination, while patient and healthy donor samples were processed together. The immunoSEQ multiplex PCR was used to amplify TCRB sequences from cDNA, generating 87-bp fragments that spanned the CDR3 region. Sequencing of the amplicons was performed on the Illumina HiSeq platform. For the original study's pipeline: PCR bias was corrected computationally using synthetic template baselines, and reads within Hamming distance 2 were collapsed, with unmergeable singletons discarded. By aligning reads against IMGT, V, D and J genes, CDR3 length, and insertions or deletions at six rearrangement sites were assigned. Clonotype counts were normalized to sorted cell number within each subset before computing true diversity and Gini coefficients with the tcR R package. The overlap coefficient, calculated on TCRB nucleotide sequences, was used to measure repertoire sharing. Not all clones reach the TCRdb copy of this immuneACCESS table, which keeps in-frame sequences only. Checked studies attribute under half of the gap to unresolved V genes and leave the rest unexplained. The DNA was the basis for D and trimming; V, J and clone size are from that table. Here the sample has about 190,000 clones; approximately 7.8% occur a single time. The ten most abundant clones make up approximately 0.87% of the sample.

The sample was central memory CD4+ T cells from blood. The chain is made from TRBV28 and TRBJ1-6; a confident D gene designation cannot be given. The origin of this receptor is a woman in her 40s with type 1 diabetes. The CDR3 here reads CASKELREGNSPLHF. The nucleotides read TGTGCCAGCAAAGAGTTGCGAGAGGGAAATTCACCCCTCCACTTT.